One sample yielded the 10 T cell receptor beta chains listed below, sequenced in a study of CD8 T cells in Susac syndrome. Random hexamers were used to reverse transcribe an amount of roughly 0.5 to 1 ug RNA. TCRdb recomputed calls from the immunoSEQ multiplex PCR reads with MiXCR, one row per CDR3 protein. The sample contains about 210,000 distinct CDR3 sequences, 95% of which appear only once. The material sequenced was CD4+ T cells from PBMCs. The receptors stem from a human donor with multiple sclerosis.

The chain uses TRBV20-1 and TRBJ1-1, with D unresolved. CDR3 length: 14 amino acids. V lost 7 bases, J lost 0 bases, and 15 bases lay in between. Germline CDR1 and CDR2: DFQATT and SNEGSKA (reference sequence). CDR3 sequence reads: CSVTPGPLNTEAFF. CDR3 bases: TGCAGTGTAACTCCGGGCCCATTGAACACTGAAGCTTTCTTT.

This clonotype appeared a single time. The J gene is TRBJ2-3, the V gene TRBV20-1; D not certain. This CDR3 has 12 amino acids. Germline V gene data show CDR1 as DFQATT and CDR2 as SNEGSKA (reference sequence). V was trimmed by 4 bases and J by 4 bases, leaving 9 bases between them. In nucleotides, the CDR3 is TGCAGTGCTATCCCATTCCCAGATACGCAGTATTTT. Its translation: CSAIPFPDTQYF.

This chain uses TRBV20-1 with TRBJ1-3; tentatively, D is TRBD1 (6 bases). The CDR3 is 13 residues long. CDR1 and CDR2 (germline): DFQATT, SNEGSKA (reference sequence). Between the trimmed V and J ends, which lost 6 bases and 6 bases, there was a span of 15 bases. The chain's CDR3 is CSAPTGTLNTIYF. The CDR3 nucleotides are TGCAGTGCCCCTACAGGGACCTTAAACACCATATATTTT.

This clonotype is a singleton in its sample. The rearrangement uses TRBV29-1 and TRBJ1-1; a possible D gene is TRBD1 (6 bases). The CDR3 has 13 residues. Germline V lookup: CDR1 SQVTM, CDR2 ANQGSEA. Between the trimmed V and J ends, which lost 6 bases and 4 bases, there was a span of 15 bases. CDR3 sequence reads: CSVRGGLPTEAFF. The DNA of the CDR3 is TGCAGCGTGAGAGGGGGGCTGCCCACTGAAGCTTTCTTT.

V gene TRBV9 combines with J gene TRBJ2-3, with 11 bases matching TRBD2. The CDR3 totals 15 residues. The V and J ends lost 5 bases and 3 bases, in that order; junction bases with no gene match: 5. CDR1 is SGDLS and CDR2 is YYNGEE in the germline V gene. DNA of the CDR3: TGTGCCAGCAGTGTACTAGCGGGAGTTACAGATACGCAGTATTTT. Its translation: CASSVLAGVTDTQYF.

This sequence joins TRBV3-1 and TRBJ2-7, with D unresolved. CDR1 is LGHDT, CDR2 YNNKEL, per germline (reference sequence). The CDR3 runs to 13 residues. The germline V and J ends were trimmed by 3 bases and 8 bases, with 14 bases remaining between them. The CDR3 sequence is CASSQGLVVQQYF. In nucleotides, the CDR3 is TGTGCCAGCAGCCAGGGCCTAGTAGTCCAGCAGTACTTC.

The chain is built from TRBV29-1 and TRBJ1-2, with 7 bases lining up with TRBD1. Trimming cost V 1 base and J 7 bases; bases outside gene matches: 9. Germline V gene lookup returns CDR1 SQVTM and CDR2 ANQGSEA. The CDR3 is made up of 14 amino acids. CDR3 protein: CSVEGTGVGFGYTF. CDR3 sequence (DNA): TGCAGCGTTGAAGGGACAGGCGTAGGTTTTGGCTACACCTTC. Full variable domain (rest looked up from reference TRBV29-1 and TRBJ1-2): SAVISQKPSRDICQRGTSLTIQCQVDSQVTMMFWYRQQPGQSLTLIATANQGSEATYESGFVIDKFPISRPNLTFSTLTVSNMSPEDSSIYLCSVEGTGVGFGYTFGSGTRLTVV.

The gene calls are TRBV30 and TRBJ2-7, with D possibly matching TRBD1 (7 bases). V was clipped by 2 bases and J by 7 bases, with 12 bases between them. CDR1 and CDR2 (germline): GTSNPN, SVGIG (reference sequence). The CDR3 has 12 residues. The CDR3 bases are TGTGCCTGGAGTCCACAGGGGAGGGAGCAGTACTTC. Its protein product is CAWSPQGREQYF. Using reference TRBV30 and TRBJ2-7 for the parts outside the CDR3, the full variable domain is SQTIHQWPATLVQPVGSPLSLECTVEGTSNPNLYWYRQAAGRGLQLLFYSVGIGQISSEVPQNLSASRPQDRQFILSSKKLLLSDSGFYLCAWSPQGREQYFGPGTRLTVT.

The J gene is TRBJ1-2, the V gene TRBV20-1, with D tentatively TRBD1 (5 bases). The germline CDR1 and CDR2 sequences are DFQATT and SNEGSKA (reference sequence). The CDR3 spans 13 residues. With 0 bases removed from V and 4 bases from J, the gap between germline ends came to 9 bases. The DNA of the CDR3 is TGCAGTGCTAGAGATCAGGGTCTCTATGGCTACACCTTC. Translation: CSARDQGLYGYTF.

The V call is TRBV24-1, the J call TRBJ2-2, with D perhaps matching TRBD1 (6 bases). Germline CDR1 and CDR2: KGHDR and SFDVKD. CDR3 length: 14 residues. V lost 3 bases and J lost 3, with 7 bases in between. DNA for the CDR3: TGTGCCACCAGTGATAACAGGGACACCGGGGAGCTGTTTTTT. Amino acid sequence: CATSDNRDTGELFF.